This record covers a single T cell receptor beta chain. The data were taken from a study of blood T cell repertoires in COVID-19. Study-wide background: COVID-19 samples, acute and convalescent, were from the United States, Italy and Spain. From T cells, B-cell-depleted T cells, or PBMCs came the material, which was cDNA or gDNA.

This CDR3 has 14 residues. V lost 5 bases to trimming and J lost 3 bases; unmatched junction nucleotides: 3. Germline V gene data show CDR1 as MNHNY and CDR2 as SVGAGI (reference sequence). Original methodology: For nucleated cells, counts were estimated from reference gene primer amplification. Sequencing used immunoSEQ multiplex PCR; TCRdb keeps in-frame clones, though not all of them. The V and J calls and clone size come from that table; D and trimming were worked out from the DNA. The sample holds 65,000 to 70,000 clones; approximately 83% are singletons and the top ten take over 1.1%. The TCR sequence derives from a woman aged 55-75 years with acute or convalescent COVID-19. The sequencing sample was made of peripheral blood. The gene calls are TRBV6-6 and TRBJ1-5, with 8 bases lining up with TRBD1. In DNA form, the CDR3 reads TGTGCCAGCAGTATGACAGGGGTCAATCAGCCCCAGCATTTT. It translates to CASSMTGVNQPQHF.